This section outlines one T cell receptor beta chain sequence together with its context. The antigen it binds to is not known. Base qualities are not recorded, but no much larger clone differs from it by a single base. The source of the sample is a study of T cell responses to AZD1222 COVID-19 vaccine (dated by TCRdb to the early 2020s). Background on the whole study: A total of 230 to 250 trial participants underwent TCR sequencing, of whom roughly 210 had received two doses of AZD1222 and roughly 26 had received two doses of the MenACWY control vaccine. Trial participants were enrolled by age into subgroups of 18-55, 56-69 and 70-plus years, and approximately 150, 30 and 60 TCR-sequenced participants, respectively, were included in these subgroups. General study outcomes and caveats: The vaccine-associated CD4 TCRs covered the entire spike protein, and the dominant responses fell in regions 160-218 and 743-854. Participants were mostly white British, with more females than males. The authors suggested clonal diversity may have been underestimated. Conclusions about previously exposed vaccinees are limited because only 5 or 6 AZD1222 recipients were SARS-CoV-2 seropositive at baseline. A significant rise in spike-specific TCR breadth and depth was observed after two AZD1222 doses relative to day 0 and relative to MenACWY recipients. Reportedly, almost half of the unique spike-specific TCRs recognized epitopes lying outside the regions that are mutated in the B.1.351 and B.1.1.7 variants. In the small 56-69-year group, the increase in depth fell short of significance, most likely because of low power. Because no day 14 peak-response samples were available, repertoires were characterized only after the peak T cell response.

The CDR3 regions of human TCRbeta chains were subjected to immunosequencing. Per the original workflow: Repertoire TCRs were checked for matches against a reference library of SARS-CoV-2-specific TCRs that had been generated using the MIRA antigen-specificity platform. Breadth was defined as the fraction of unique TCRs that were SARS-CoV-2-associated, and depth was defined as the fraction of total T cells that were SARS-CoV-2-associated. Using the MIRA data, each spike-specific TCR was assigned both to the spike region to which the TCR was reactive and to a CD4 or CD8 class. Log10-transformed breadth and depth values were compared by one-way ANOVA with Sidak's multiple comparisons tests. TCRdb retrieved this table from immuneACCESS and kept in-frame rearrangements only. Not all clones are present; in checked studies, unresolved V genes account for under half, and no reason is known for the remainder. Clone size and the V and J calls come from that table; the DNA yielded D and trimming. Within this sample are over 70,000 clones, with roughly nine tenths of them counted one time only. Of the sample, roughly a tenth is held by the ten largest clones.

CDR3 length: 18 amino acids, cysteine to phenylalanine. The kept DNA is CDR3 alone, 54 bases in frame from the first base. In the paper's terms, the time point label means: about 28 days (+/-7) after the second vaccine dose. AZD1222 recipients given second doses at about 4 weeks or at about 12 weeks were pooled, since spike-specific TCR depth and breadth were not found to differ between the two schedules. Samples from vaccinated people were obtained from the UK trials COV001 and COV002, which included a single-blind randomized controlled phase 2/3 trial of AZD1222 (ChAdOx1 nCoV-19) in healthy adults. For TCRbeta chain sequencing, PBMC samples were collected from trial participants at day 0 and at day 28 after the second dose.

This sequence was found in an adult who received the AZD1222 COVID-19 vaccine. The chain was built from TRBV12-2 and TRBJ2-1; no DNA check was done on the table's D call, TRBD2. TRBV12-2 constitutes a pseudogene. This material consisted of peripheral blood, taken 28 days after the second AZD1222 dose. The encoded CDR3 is CASRFPGLAAGGPNEQFF. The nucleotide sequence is TGTGCAAGTCGCTTCCCGGGACTAGCGGCGGGAGGGCCCAATGAGCAGTTCTTC.